These T cell receptor beta chains were read from a single sample in a study of technical replicates of blood from a handful of donors. Using immunoSEQ multiplex PCR, the repertoire was profiled, and TCRdb retains in-frame clones only, with some absent. The sample contains over 50,000 clones, roughly 92% of which appear only once. The specimen was PBMCs. The origin of the receptors is a human donor in good health. Some clones in this sample may be carry-over from other donors' samples. The CDR3 runs from the conserved cysteine through the conserved F or W. A D gene is named only where the DNA matches it firmly. Size is omitted from some rows. Given values are once, few, many or a class for expanded clones.

TRBD1	TRBV2	medium-sized	TRBJ1-1	13	TGTGCCAGCAGTAGGGGACAGGGACCTGAAGCTTTCTTT	CASSRGQGPEAFF
.	TRBV5-4	.	TRBJ2-2	15	TGTGCCAGCAGCTTTGACTCTCGGAACACCGGGGAGCTGTTTTTT	CASSFDSRNTGELFF
.	TRBV5-4	.	TRBJ2-1	15	TGTGCCAGCAGCCCGACAGGAAACTCCTACAATGAGCAGTTCTTC	CASSPTGNSYNEQFF
TRBD1	TRBV5-1	.	TRBJ2-1	14	TGCGCCAGCAGCTTGTCAGGGGGCTACAATGAGCAGTTCTTC	CASSLSGGYNEQFF
TRBD1	TRBV7-2	.	TRBJ2-7	17	TGTGCCAGCAGCTTATCTCGGGTGGGGACAGGGGGCAGGGAGCAGTACTTC	CASSLSRVGTGGREQYF
TRBD2	TRBV5-5	once	TRBJ2-2	16	TGTGCCAGCAGCCCGGGACTAGCGGGGTACACCGGGGAGCTGTTTTTT	CASSPGLAGYTGELFF
TRBD1	TRBV4-3	.	TRBJ2-7	15	TGCGCCAGCAGCCCCTGGGAAGACAGGGCGAACGAGCAGTACTTC	CASSPWEDRANEQYF
.	TRBV4-3	.	TRBJ2-2	16	TGCGCCAGCAGCCAAGATTGGGTGACCAGGGTGGGGGAGCTGTTTTTT	CASSQDWVTRVGELFF
.	TRBV6-5	.	TRBJ2-3	15	TGTGCCAGCAGTTACAGGGGGAGGGCCCCAGATACGCAGTATTTT	CASSYRGRAPDTQYF
TRBD1	TRBV5-8	.	TRBJ1-5	14	TGTGCCAGCAGCAAGGGACAGTCGAAACAGCCCCAGCATTTT	CASSKGQSKQPQHF
TRBD2	TRBV7-2	.	TRBJ2-2	17	TGTGCCAGCAGCTCCCTACTAGCGGAGACTGCCACCGGGGAGCTGTTTTTT	CASSSLLAETATGELFF
.	TRBV5-1	.	TRBJ2-5	13	TGCGCCAGCAGGCGGAGCTCTTTGGAGACCCAGTACTTC	CASRRSSLETQYF
.	TRBV30	.	TRBJ2-1	14	TGTGCCTGGAGTCTAGACAGCTCCTACAATGAGCAGTTCTTC	CAWSLDSSYNEQFF
.	TRBV6-9	.	TRBJ2-1	14	TGTGCCAGCAAATTTCTCATGGACAGCAGTAGGAAGTTCTTC	CASKFLMDSSRKFF
TRBD1	TRBV11-2	.	TRBJ2-7	14	TGTGCCAGCAGCAATAGACAGGGGTACTACGAGCAGTACTTC	CASSNRQGYYEQYF
.	TRBV18	once	TRBJ2-3	14	TGTGCCAGCTCACCACTTCCGACTGGGGATACGCAGTATTTT	CASSPLPTGDTQYF
.	TRBV21-1	.	TRBJ2-2	16	TGTGCCAGCAGCTCCATGCAAGGACTGAACACCGGGGAGCTGTTTTTT	CASSSMQGLNTGELFF
TRBD2	TRBV25-1	once	TRBJ2-2	15	TGTGCCAGCAGTGAATGGCGCTCGGGAGGAGGGGAGCTGTTTTTT	CASSEWRSGGGELFF
TRBD2	TRBV7-9	.	TRBJ2-5	17	TGTGTCAGCAGCTCGATGGCTAGCGGTATAGGGCAAGAGACCCAGTACTTC	CVSSSMASGIGQETQYF
.	TRBV5-6	.	TRBJ1-2	15	TGTGCCAGCAGCTTGGTCTCGGCGTCAGGGCCCCGCTACACCTTC	CASSLVSASGPRYTF
TRBD1	TRBV25-1	.	TRBJ1-1	18	TGTGCCAGCAGTGAATACGACAGGGTGTGGAGAGTAAGCCCCGAAGCTTTCTTT	CASSEYDRVWRVSPEAFF
.	TRBV5-4	.	TRBJ2-1	16	TGTGCCAGCAGCTTGGAAGAATTCTGGGGCGACAATGAGCAGTTCTTC	CASSLEEFWGDNEQFF
TRBD1	TRBV6-1	.	TRBJ2-5	15	TGTGCCAGCAGTGAGTGGACAGGGACACGAGAGACCCAGTACTTC	CASSEWTGTRETQYF
.	TRBV7-2	.	TRBJ2-3	14	TGTGCCAGCAGCTTTGGGCAGCGCACAGATACGCAGTATTTT	CASSFGQRTDTQYF
.	TRBV5-1	once	TRBJ2-7	12	TGCGCCAGCAGCTTGACAGGGAACGAGCAGTACTTC	CASSLTGNEQYF
.	TRBV7-2	.	TRBJ2-3	13	TGTGCCAGCAGCCCAACCCGGACAGATACGCTGTATTTT	CASSPTRTDTLYF
TRBD2	TRBV5-4	.	TRBJ2-5	18	TGTGCCAGCAGCGGCAACCATTTTGGCGGGGGTTTCCAAGAGACCCAGTACTTC	CASSGNHFGGGFQETQYF
TRBD2	TRBV23-1	.	TRBJ2-1	14	TGCGCCAGAGGACTAGCGGGAGGGTACAATGAGCAGTTCTTC	CARGLAGGYNEQFF
.	TRBV7-2	.	TRBJ2-2	14	TGTGCCAGCAGCCGTAATCCGAACACCGGGGAGCTGTTTTTT	CASSRNPNTGELFF
TRBD2	TRBV2	.	TRBJ2-4	14	TGTGCCAGCACCCCGGGGGGAACCAAAAACATTCAGTACTTC	CASTPGGTKNIQYF
TRBD2	TRBV7-8	.	TRBJ2-7	15	TGTGCCAGCAGCTTCACGCGGGAGAGGTCCTACGAGCAGTACTTC	CASSFTRERSYEQYF
TRBD1	TRBV6-1	.	TRBJ1-1	14	TGTGCCAGCAGGAGGGGACAGGGTTCTACTGAAGCTTTCTTT	CASRRGQGSTEAFF
TRBD2	TRBV6-1	.	TRBJ2-3	15	TGTGCCAGCTGTCCCCTAGCGGGGGCGACAGATACGCAGTATTTT	CASCPLAGATDTQYF
.	TRBV14	.	TRBJ1-2	14	TGTGCCAGCAGCCCGCCAGGGTCGGCCTATGGCTACACCTTC	CASSPPGSAYGYTF
.	TRBV4-1	.	TRBJ1-5	15	TGCGCCAGCAGCCGAGGACTTTCTAGTGCCCAGCCCCAGCATTTT	CASSRGLSSAQPQHF
TRBD2	TRBV29-1	.	TRBJ2-3	17	TGCAGCGCCGAGGGTCTAGCGGGGGGGCAGGGCACAGATACGCAGTATTTT	CSAEGLAGGQGTDTQYF
TRBD2	TRBV5-1	.	TRBJ2-1	14	TGCGCCAGCAGCTGGGGCGGGGGGTACAATGAGCAGTTCTTC	CASSWGGGYNEQFF
.	TRBV2	.	TRBJ2-5	15	TGTGCCAGCAGTGAAAGGACGGGAAACGAAGAGACCCAGTACTTC	CASSERTGNEETQYF
.	TRBV5-6	.	TRBJ1-1	13	TGTGCCAGCTACCGAAGGCAGGGGACTGAAGCTTTCTTT	CASYRRQGTEAFF
.	TRBV7-9	.	TRBJ2-1	12	TGTGCCAGCAGCCCAGGGACACCTGAGCAGTTCTTC	CASSPGTPEQFF
TRBD1	TRBV5-5	medium-sized	TRBJ1-4	16	TGTGCCAGCAGCAAAACTATCCGGGACAGTAATGAAAAACTGTTTTTT	CASSKTIRDSNEKLFF
TRBD2	TRBV29-1	.	TRBJ2-1	14	TGCAGCGTTGAACTCCGGAGGGCTAGCGGCGAGCAGTTCTTC	CSVELRRASGEQFF
.	TRBV28	.	TRBJ2-7	14	TGTGCCAGCAGTTTAGGGCAGGGCCCCTACGAGCAGTACTTC	CASSLGQGPYEQYF
TRBD2	TRBV7-3	.	TRBJ2-5	15	TGTGCCAGCAGATTTAGCGGGAGGGCCGGTGAGACCCAGTACTTC	CASRFSGRAGETQYF
TRBD2	TRBV9	.	TRBJ2-1	17	TGTGCCAGCAGCACTCCTAGCGGGGGGAGCTCCTACAATGAGCAGTTCTTC	CASSTPSGGSSYNEQFF
TRBD1	TRBV9	.	TRBJ2-3	13	TGTGCCAGCAGCGTTACAGGGGCAGATACGCAGTATTTT	CASSVTGADTQYF
.	TRBV7-2	.	TRBJ1-6	14	TGTGCCAGCAGAGACGGGACAAGTTCTTCACCCCTCCACTTT	CASRDGTSSSPLHF
TRBD1	TRBV5-1	.	TRBJ1-6	15	TGCGCCAGCAGCCCTGGACAGGGGGCCAATTCACCCCTCCACTTT	CASSPGQGANSPLHF
.	TRBV5-1	.	TRBJ1-4	14	TGCGCCAGCAGCTTGGGGGGGGGATATGAAAAACTGTTTTTT	CASSLGGGYEKLFF
TRBD1	TRBV7-9	.	TRBJ2-5	15	TGTGCCAGCAGCCGACCGGGGACAGGGCCCCAGACCCAGTACTTC	CASSRPGTGPQTQYF
.	TRBV5-4	.	TRBJ1-1	16	TGTGCCAGCACCATTCCAGGGGTGATGGTGAACACTGAAGCTTTCTTT	CASTIPGVMVNTEAFF